Included here is one TCR beta chain sequence, with context. Its antigen is undetermined. The CDR3 ends on some other residue instead of the conserved phenylalanine or tryptophan, so this is likely a read error. The data belong to a study of CD8+CD57+ T cells in acquired aplastic anemia. Across the study: The study obtained an average of around 3.4 ug of DNA from sorted CD4+ and CD8+ cells. Healthy donors had, on average, about 10.8 million reads for their CD4+ cells. General study findings and limits: Patients and controls shared 25 to 30 CD8+ CDR3 sequences, which appeared highly expressed in patients and within their immunodominant clones.

Investigators profiled TCR beta VDJ and CDR3 from genomic DNA template. One entry per CDR3 protein results from TCRdb running MiXCR on the reads. The sample lists 200,000 to 250,000 distinct CDR3 sequences; over 60% were seen once. Germline lookup yields CDR1 SGHDN and CDR2 FVKESK. Trimming took 5 bases from V and 3 from J, leaving 5 bases between them. The CDR3 has 11 residues. This receptor was obtained from a human donor in good health. Sequencing was performed on sorted CD4+, CD8+, or CD8+CD57+ T cells (not recorded which) from PBMCs. This sequence joins TRBV14 and TRBJ2-7; D not resolved. Written as DNA, the CDR3 is TGTGCCAGCAGCAGCTACTACGAGCAGTACCTC. Protein: CASSSYYEQYL.